Included here is one T cell receptor (beta chain) sequence, with context. This sample is drawn from a study of blood T cell repertoires in COVID-19. The overall study: There were acute and convalescent COVID-19 samples, and they came from the United States, Italy and Spain. PBMCs, B-cell-depleted T cells, or T cells provided the cDNA or gDNA that made up the material.

Germline V CDR1 and CDR2: MNHEY, SVGAGI. With V trimmed by 4 bases and J by 2 bases, 4 bases remained unmatched. This CDR3 has 15 amino acids. The assay was immunoSEQ multiplex PCR, and TCRdb's table has in-frame clones only and misses some. The repertoire holds about 240,000 clones, with about 90% as singletons. This receptor was identified in a man aged 55 to 70 with acute or convalescent COVID-19. The chain recombines TRBV6-5 with TRBJ2-7, with 11 bases lining up with TRBD2. The sequenced sample consisted of peripheral blood. The CDR3 sequence is CASSSRLAGTYEQYF. DNA of the CDR3: TGTGCCAGCAGTTCCCGACTAGCGGGAACCTACGAGCAGTACTTC.